This T cell receptor (beta chain) was recovered during a study of blood T cell repertoires in COVID-19. Background on the study: Both acute and convalescent COVID-19 samples were obtained from the United States, Italy and Spain. PBMCs, B-cell-depleted T cells, or T cells were the source of the cDNA or gDNA that made up the material.

Trimming removed 0 bases at V and 0 bases at J, with 17 bases between. The germline V gene has CDR1 MGHRA and CDR2 YSYEKL. The CDR3 covers 18 residues. How the authors handled the data: Amplified reference gene primers provided the basis for estimating nucleated cell counts. TCRdb's copy holds only in-frame clones and misses some; the assay was immunoSEQ multiplex PCR. The V and J calls and clone size are taken from that table; D and trimming were inferred from the DNA. Of roughly 200,000 clones listed, more than 75% were seen once; the top ten hold just over 8.5%. The receptor was derived from a woman aged 45-65 years with active or convalescent COVID-19. The gene calls are TRBV4-1 and TRBJ1-2; D is unclear. Input material: peripheral blood. The CDR3 DNA sequence: TGCGCCAGCAGCCAAGATCCGGGCCGCAGGAGGGCTAACTATGGCTACACCTTC. This codes for CASSQDPGRRRANYGYTF.